This note documents a single TCR beta chain sequence. Some clones are missing from TCRdb's copy, which holds only in-frame ones; the method was immunoSEQ multiplex PCR. The profile shows 20,000 to 25,000 clones, around 84% of them singletons. CDR3 length: 11 amino acids. Between the trimmed V and J ends, which lost 5 bases and 8 bases, there was a span of 8 bases. Per germline, CDR1 SGHNT and CDR2 YYREEE (reference sequence). This entry comes from a study of control samples from healthy donors and cancer patients. The chain is built from TRBV5-4 and TRBJ2-1; no clear D. The receptor comes from a man aged 55-75 years with colorectal cancer. Sequenced sample: PBMCs. CDR3 sequence reads: CASSFVDEQFF. CDR3 nucleotide sequence: TGTGCCAGCAGTTTCGTTGATGAGCAGTTCTTC. Filled out from reference TRBV5-4 and TRBJ2-1, the complete variable domain reads ETGVTQSPTHLIKTRGQQVTLRCSSQSGHNTVSWYQQALGQGPQFIFQYYREEENGRGNFPPRFSGLQFPNYSSELNVNALELDDSALYLCASSFVDEQFFGPGTRLTVL.